The present TCR beta chain was sequenced within a study of radiotherapy plus CTLA-4 blockade in lung cancer. Regarding the study as a whole: Among blood TCR repertoires after radiotherapy plus ipilimumab, tumor-derived clones expanded. It was early blood T cell clone dynamics, with interferon-beta, that reportedly best predicted response.

This CDR3 contains 13 residues. The junction had 3 bases not matched to a gene; V was cut back by 5 bases and J by 2 bases. Germline V lookup: CDR1 SEHNR, CDR2 FQNEAQ (reference sequence). Focal radiation plus CTLA-4 blockade with ipilimumab was given to patients with chemo-refractory metastatic non-small-cell lung cancer. Libraries were prepared by immunoSEQ multiplex PCR; TCRdb keeps only in-frame clonotypes and omits some of them. The data contain about 91,000 clones, more than 70% of them singletons. This clone was found a few times. The antigen remains unidentified. The material was peripheral blood, obtained from a patient treated with radiotherapy plus ipilimumab. The chain is built from TRBV7-9 and TRBJ2-7; 7 bases map to TRBD1. The origin of this receptor is a human donor with non-small cell lung cancer that progressed on radiotherapy plus ipilimumab. The DNA of the CDR3 is TGTGCCAGCAGCCCGGGACAGCCCTACGAGCAGTACTTC. Its protein product is CASSPGQPYEQYF.